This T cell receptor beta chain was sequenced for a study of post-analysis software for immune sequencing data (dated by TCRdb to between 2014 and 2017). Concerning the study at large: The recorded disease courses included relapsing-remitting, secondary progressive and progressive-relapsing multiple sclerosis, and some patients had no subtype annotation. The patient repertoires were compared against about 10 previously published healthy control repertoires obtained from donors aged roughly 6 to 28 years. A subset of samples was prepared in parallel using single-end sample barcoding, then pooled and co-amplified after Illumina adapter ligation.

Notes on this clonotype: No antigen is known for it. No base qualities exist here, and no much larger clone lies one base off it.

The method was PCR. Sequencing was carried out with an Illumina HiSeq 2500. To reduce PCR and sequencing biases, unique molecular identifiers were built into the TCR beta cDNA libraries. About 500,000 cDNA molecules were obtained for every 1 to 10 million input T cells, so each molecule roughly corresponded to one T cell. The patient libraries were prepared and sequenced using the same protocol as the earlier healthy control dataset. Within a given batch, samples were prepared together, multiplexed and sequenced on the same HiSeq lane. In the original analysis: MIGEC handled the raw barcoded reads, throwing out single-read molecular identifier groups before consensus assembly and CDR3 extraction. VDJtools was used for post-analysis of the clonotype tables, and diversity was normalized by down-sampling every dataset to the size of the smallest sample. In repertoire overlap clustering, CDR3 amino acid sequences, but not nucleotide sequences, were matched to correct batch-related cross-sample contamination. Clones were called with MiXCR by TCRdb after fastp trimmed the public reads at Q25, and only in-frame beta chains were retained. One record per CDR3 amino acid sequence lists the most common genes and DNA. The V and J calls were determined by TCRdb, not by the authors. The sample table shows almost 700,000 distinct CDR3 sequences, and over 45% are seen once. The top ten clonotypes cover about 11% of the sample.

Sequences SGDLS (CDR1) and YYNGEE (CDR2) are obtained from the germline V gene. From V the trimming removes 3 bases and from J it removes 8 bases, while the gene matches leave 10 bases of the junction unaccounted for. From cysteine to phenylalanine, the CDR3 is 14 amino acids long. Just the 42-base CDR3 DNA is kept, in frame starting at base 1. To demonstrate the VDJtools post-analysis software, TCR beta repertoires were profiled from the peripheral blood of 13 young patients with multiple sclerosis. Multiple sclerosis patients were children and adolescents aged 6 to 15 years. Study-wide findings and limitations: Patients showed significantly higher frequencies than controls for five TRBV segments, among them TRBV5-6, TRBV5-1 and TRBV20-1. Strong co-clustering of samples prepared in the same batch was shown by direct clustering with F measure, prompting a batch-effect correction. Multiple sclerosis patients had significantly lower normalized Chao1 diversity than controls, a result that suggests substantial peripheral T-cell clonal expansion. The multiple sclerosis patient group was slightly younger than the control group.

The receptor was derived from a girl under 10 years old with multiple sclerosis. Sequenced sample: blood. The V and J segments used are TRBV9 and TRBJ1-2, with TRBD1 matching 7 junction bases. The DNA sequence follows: TGTGCCAGCAGCGCACGGACAGGAAGTGGCGGCTACACCTTC. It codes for CASSARTGSGGYTF.